Shown below are 15 T cell receptor beta chains from a single sample sequenced in a study of OX40 agonist ivuxolimab in advanced cancers. The protocol was immunoSEQ multiplex PCR, while the TCRdb copy is restricted to in-frame clones and leaves out a portion. Among 90,000 to 100,000 clones listed, around 85% were seen once. This material consisted of CD4+ or CD8+ T cells sorted from blood, taken in a trial of the OX40 agonist ivuxolimab. These receptors were collected from an adult with an advanced solid tumor such as melanoma, head and neck, liver or kidney cancer.

The rearrangement uses TRBV6-5 and TRBJ1-1; unclear D gene. This CDR3 spans 13 amino acids. V was trimmed by 4 bases and J by 3 bases, leaving 9 bases between them. CDR1 is MNHEY, CDR2 SVGAGI, per germline. The CDR3 is CASSFRGYTEAFF. CDR3 nucleotides: TGTGCCAGCAGTTTTCGAGGTTACACTGAAGCTTTCTTT.

The chain couples TRBV7-9 to TRBJ2-7; no clear D. V was clipped by 5 bases and J by 3 bases, with 11 bases between them. Germline values: CDR1 SEHNR, CDR2 FQNEAQ (reference sequence). This CDR3 has 13 amino acids. The CDR3 is CASSPDGYYEQYV. In DNA form, the CDR3 reads TGTGCCAGCAGCCCGGACGGGTACTACGAGCAGTACGTC.

This clone was detected only once. CDR3 protein: CASSLKGREQFF. DNA of the CDR3: TGTGCCAGCAGTTTAAAAGGGCGGGAGCAGTTCTTC. The V call is TRBV27, the J call TRBJ2-1; no definite D call. V lost 2 bases, J lost 10 bases, and 9 bases lay in between. Germline V lookup: CDR1 MNHEY, CDR2 SMNVEV (reference sequence). The CDR3 contains 12 residues.

The CDR3: CASSYSAPRVNTEAFF. In DNA, the CDR3 is TGTGCCAGCAGTTACTCAGCCCCGAGGGTGAACACTGAAGCTTTCTTT. The chain joins TRBV6-5 to TRBJ1-1; no clear D. Germline CDR1 reads MNHEY; CDR2 reads SVGAGI. Trimming stripped 0 bases from V and 0 bases from J, with 11 bases between. This CDR3 contains 16 residues.

This clone was picked up one time. The rearrangement uses TRBV4-1 and TRBJ2-7; possibly TRBD2 for D (5 bases). Between the trimmed V and J ends, which lost 4 bases and 7 bases, there was a span of 14 bases. The germline CDR1 and CDR2 sequences are MGHRA and YSYEKL. CDR3 length: 13 residues. The DNA of the CDR3 is TGCGCCAGCAGCCGGACGATGGGAGAAGAGCAGTACGTC. It specifies CASSRTMGEEQYV.

The chain employs TRBV5-4 and TRBJ2-2; TRBD1 is a possible D gene (5 bases). Germline V gene sequence: CDR1 SGHNT, CDR2 YYREEE (reference sequence). Trimming pared 4 bases from V and 7 bases from J, leaving 14 bases between. The CDR3 is 14 residues long. CDR3 nucleotides: TGTGCCAGCAGCCTACAGGCCTCCGGCGGGGAGCTGTTTTTT. As protein: CASSLQASGGELFF.

The rearrangement uses TRBV18 and TRBJ2-6, with D unclear. The CDR3 spans 14 residues. Trimming took off 3 bases at V and 2 bases at J, with 5 bases between the two ends. CDR1 and CDR2 from the germline V gene are KGHSH and LQKENI. The CDR3 is CASSPSPGANVLTF. CDR3 sequence (DNA): TGTGCCAGCTCACCCTCCCCTGGGGCCAACGTCCTGACTTTC.

V gene TRBV5-1 combines with J gene TRBJ2-5, with D perhaps matching TRBD1 or TRBD2 (5 bases each). The CDR3 runs 15 residues. CDR1 is SGHRS and CDR2 is YFSETQ in the germline V gene. V dropped 4 bases and J dropped 2 bases, with 15 bases sitting between them. The CDR3 DNA reads TGCGCCAGCAGCACCGCCGGGGCCGGGCAAGAGACCCAGTACTTC. This gives the protein CASSTAGAGQETQYF.

The chain is built from TRBV23-1 and TRBJ1-1; 7 bases map to TRBD1. TRBV23-1 is sorted into the ORF group, with uncertain function. The J segment lost 11 bases and the V segment lost 6 bases, leaving 9 bases of the junction unmatched. This CDR3 region has 12 residues. The CDR3 DNA sequence: TGCGCCAGCAGCAGGGGGATCAGAAGGGCTTTCTTT. Translated: CASSRGIRRAFF.

The V and J genes are TRBV4-3 and TRBJ1-4, with a tentative D call TRBD1 (5 bases). Germline-derived CDR1 and CDR2 are LGHNA and YSLEER. The CDR3 has 15 amino acids. Deletions cut 1 base from V and 8 bases from J, with 14 bases between. The CDR3 DNA is TGCGCCAGCAGCCAAGTTGGGAGTGGGGACGAAAAACTGTTTTTT. Amino acids: CASSQVGSGDEKLFF.

This clone was recorded only once. CDR3 in DNA: TGTGCCAGTACCCCAAGCAGTTCTGGAAACACCATATATTTT. Translation gives CASTPSSSGNTIYF. The chain is built from TRBV19 and TRBJ1-3; D gene ambiguous. The ends were cut back, 7 bases at V and 1 base at J, with 11 bases in the middle. This CDR3 comprises 14 residues. Looked up from germline, CDR1 is LNHDA and CDR2 is SQIVND (reference sequence).

The chain joins TRBV13 to TRBJ2-1, with TRBD2 matching over 7 bases. Germline-derived CDR1 and CDR2 are PRHDT and FYEKMQ (reference sequence). With 5 bases clipped from V and 9 bases from J, the junction kept 13 bases outside the gene matches. The CDR3 totals 15 residues. CDR3 sequence reads: CASSLPAGSRSEQFF. CDR3 nucleotides: TGTGCCAGCAGCCTCCCAGCGGGATCTCGTAGTGAGCAGTTCTTC. The variable domain in full, with the rest retrieved from reference TRBV13 and TRBJ2-1, is AAGVIQSPRHLIKEKRETATLKCYPIPRHDTVYWYQQGPGQDPQFLISFYEKMQSDKGSIPDRFSAQQFSDYHSELNMSSLELGDSALYFCASSLPAGSRSEQFFGPGTRLTVL.

CDR3 region: CASSSGTSKTDTQYF. The CDR3 DNA follows: TGTGCCAGCAGCTCCGGGACTAGTAAAACAGATACGCAGTATTTT. The J gene is TRBJ2-3, the V gene TRBV5-4; 8 nucleotides align to TRBD2. The CDR3 spans 15 residues. Unmatched junction bases numbered 6, after V lost 3 bases and J lost 3 bases. Germline CDR1 is SGHNT and CDR2 is YYREEE (reference sequence).

The gene calls are TRBV6-5 and TRBJ2-3; D not certain. Germline assignment: CDR1 MNHEY and CDR2 SVGAGI. The length of the CDR3 is 14 residues. Trimming removed 2 bases at V and 0 bases at J, with 6 bases between. The CDR3 sequence is CASSYAYSTDTQYF. For the CDR3, the DNA is TGTGCCAGCAGTTACGCTTATAGCACAGATACGCAGTATTTT.

The J gene is TRBJ2-1, the V gene TRBV6-1; TRBD1 might be the D (6 bases). The V gene lost 1 base and the J gene lost 5 bases, with 15 bases spanning the gap. The CDR3 is 16 amino acids. The germline V gene encodes CDR1 MNHNS and CDR2 SASEGT. CDR3 bases: TGTGCCAGCAGTGAAGGTTATGGGACAAGAGACAATGAGCAGTTCTTC. This gives the protein CASSEGYGTRDNEQFF.